These 22 T cell receptor beta chains were sequenced from one sample in a study of blood T cell repertoires in COVID-19. Here immunoSEQ multiplex PCR was the method, and the copy in TCRdb shows in-frame clones only, minus some. This table holds roughly 110,000 clones, 70% to 85% found once. The sample comprised peripheral blood. These receptors all stem from a woman aged 60 to 75 with acute or convalescent COVID-19.

The chain is built from TRBV3-1 (or the pseudogene TRBV3-2) and TRBJ2-5; 7 positions agree with TRBD2. V lost 3 bases to trimming and J lost 2 bases; unmatched junction nucleotides: 9. The V gene's germline CDR1 is LGHDT and CDR2 YNNKEL (reference sequence). The CDR3 is 16 amino acids. The CDR3 nucleotides are TGTGCCAGCAGCCAGGGGTCTAGCGGACTACAAGAGACCCAGTACTTC. This codes for CASSQGSSGLQETQYF.

The chain links TRBV7-9 to TRBJ2-4; 7 bases line up with TRBD1. Germline CDR1 reads SEHNR; CDR2 reads FQNEAQ (reference sequence). Trimming at V came to 0 bases and at J to 0 bases, leaving 5 bases not matched to a gene. CDR3 length equals 17 residues. The CDR3 DNA reads as TGTGCCAGCAGCTTAGCGTGGACAGGATCAGCCAAAAACATTCAGTACTTC. Its protein product is CASSLAWTGSAKNIQYF.

The rearrangement uses TRBV19 and TRBJ1-5; D is uncertain. This CDR3 is 15 amino acids long. The germline CDR1 and CDR2 sequences are LNHDA and SQIVND (reference sequence). The V end was cut by 3 bases, the J end by 7 bases, with 16 bases between. The CDR3 region is CASSIPGTSSQPQHF. The DNA for the CDR3 is TGTGCCAGTAGTATCCCAGGAACATCGAGCCAGCCCCAGCATTTT. Using reference TRBV19 and TRBJ1-5 for the parts outside the CDR3, the full variable domain is DGGITQSPKYLFRKEGQNVTLSCEQNLNHDAMYWYRQDPGQGLRLIYYSQIVNDFQKGDIAEGYSVSREKKESFPLTVTSAQKNPTAFYLCASSIPGTSSQPQHFGDGTRLSIL.

The chain links TRBV6-5 to TRBJ2-7; D may be TRBD1 (6 bases). The germline V gene has CDR1 MNHEY and CDR2 SVGAGI. This CDR3 is built from 13 residues. Written as DNA, the CDR3 is TGTGCAGCTTCCGGGACACCCTACTACGAGCAGTACTTC. Amino acid sequence: CAASGTPYYEQYF.

The chain is built from TRBV3-1 (or the pseudogene TRBV3-2) and TRBJ2-5; TRBD2 aligns across 15 bases. This CDR3 spans 17 amino acids. Looked up from germline, CDR1 is LGHDT and CDR2 is YNNKEL (reference sequence). Trimming took 4 bases from V and 4 from J; bases not matched to a gene: 7. The CDR3: CASSPGLAGGYGETQYF. Written as DNA, the CDR3 is TGTGCCAGCAGCCCGGGACTAGCGGGGGGTTATGGAGAGACCCAGTACTTC.

This chain joins TRBV5-6 and TRBJ1-5; no clear D. The CDR3 sequence is 14 residues long. Germline lookup yields CDR1 SGHDT and CDR2 YYEEEE. Trimming shortened V by 1 base and J by 3 bases, and 8 bases separated the two germline ends. The CDR3 spells CASSLLTVNQPQHF. CDR3 coding DNA: TGTGCCAGCAGCTTGTTAACAGTCAATCAGCCCCAGCATTTT.

The chain uses TRBV6-5 and TRBJ1-2; TRBD1 agrees at 8 bases. Germline V gene lookup returns CDR1 MNHEY and CDR2 SVGAGI. V lost 6 bases, J lost 3 bases, and 6 bases stayed unmatched. This CDR3 comprises 14 residues. The CDR3 loop reads CASRRLTGDYGYTF. As DNA, the CDR3 is TGTGCCAGCAGACGCCTGACAGGGGACTATGGCTACACCTTC.

This sequence joins TRBV5-1 and TRBJ2-1; a weak D match, TRBD2 (5 bases). V was clipped by 3 bases and J by 7 bases, with 17 bases between them. Per the germline V gene, CDR1 is SGHRS and CDR2 is YFSETQ. This CDR3 contains 15 residues. CDR3 region: CASSSASGSGNEQFF. For the CDR3, the DNA is TGCGCCAGCAGCTCAGCCTCGGGGAGCGGTAATGAGCAGTTCTTC.

The J gene is TRBJ1-1, the V gene TRBV7-9; possibly TRBD1 for D (5 bases). The V gene lost 3 bases and the J gene lost 11 bases, with 16 bases spanning the gap. CDR1 is SEHNR and CDR2 is FQNEAQ in the germline V gene (reference sequence). CDR3 size: 13 residues. The CDR3 nucleotides read TGTGCCAGCAGCTTTACCTCGGGGGGAGCGGCTTTCTTT. Translated, it gives CASSFTSGGAAFF.

CDR3 region: CAISASQGTGNQPQHF. CDR3 bases: TGTGCCATCAGTGCCTCCCAGGGTACAGGCAATCAGCCCCAGCATTTT. The chain carries TRBV10-3 and TRBJ1-5; D might be TRBD1 (5 bases). The CDR3 is made up of 16 amino acids. V gave up 4 bases and J gave up 2 bases, with 15 bases separating them. Looked up from germline, CDR1 is ENHRY and CDR2 is SYGVKD.

V usage is TRBV28 and J usage is TRBJ2-2, with 10 bases aligning to TRBD1. The CDR3 spans 18 residues. V was clipped by 1 base and J by 1 base; unmatched bases: 6. In germline, CDR1 is MDHEN, CDR2 SYDVKM. The CDR3 region has the DNA TGTGCCAGCAGTTTATTAAGACAGGGGGCCCGGAACACCGGGGAGCTGTTTTTT. Amino acid sequence: CASSLLRQGARNTGELFF.

This chain links TRBV5-1 with TRBJ1-4, with no clear D. There are 14 residues in the CDR3. V lost 4 bases and J lost 8, with 15 bases in between. Per the germline V gene, CDR1 is SGHRS and CDR2 is YFSETQ. The CDR3 region is CASSLQDGGEKLFF. In DNA form, the CDR3 reads TGCGCCAGCAGCCTTCAGGACGGAGGGGAAAAACTGTTTTTT.

CDR3 DNA: TGTGCCAGTAGTAGTACGGGGAAGAACACTGAAGCTTTCTTT. Encoded protein: CASSSTGKNTEAFF. The rearrangement joins TRBV19 to TRBJ1-1; D not certain. The V and J ends lost 4 bases and 1 base respectively, with 10 bases between them. The germline V gene encodes CDR1 LNHDA and CDR2 SQIVND (reference sequence). The CDR3 totals 14 residues.

The chain has TRBV11-2 and TRBJ1-1; possible D gene TRBD1, 5 bases. The CDR3 totals 14 residues. Germline V gives CDR1 SGHAT, CDR2 FQNNGV. The V gene lost 5 bases and the J gene lost 10 bases, with 20 bases spanning the gap. The CDR3 DNA reads as TGTGCCAGCAGCCGCCCGCGCAGGGAGGACCCAGCTTTCTTT. It is translated as CASSRPRREDPAFF. The whole variable domain, remainder taken from reference TRBV11-2 and TRBJ1-1, is EAGVAQSPRYKIIEKRQSVAFWCNPISGHATLYWYQQILGQGPKLLIQFQNNGVVDDSQLPKDRFSAERLKGVDSTLKIQPAKLEDSAVYLCASSRPRREDPAFFGQGTRLTVV.

V gene TRBV5-1 combines with J gene TRBJ2-2; TRBD1 aligns across 8 bases. The germline V gene has CDR1 SGHRS and CDR2 YFSETQ. The J segment lost 1 base and the V segment lost 4 bases, leaving 9 bases of the junction unmatched. This CDR3 is 17 amino acids long. The CDR3 sequence is CASSHPLGTGNTGELFF. Here the CDR3 DNA reads TGCGCCAGCAGCCATCCCTTGGGGACAGGGAACACCGGGGAGCTGTTTTTT.

The chain has TRBV20-1 and TRBJ2-1; 14 bases map to TRBD2. Germline V gene data show CDR1 as DFQATT and CDR2 as SNEGSKA (reference sequence). V was clipped by 3 bases and J by 8 bases; unmatched bases: 12. CDR3 length: 17 residues. This CDR3 reads CSASRLAGGPIVDEQFF. For the CDR3, the DNA is TGCAGTGCTAGTAGACTAGCGGGGGGGCCGATTGTCGATGAGCAGTTCTTC.

The J gene is TRBJ1-5, the V gene TRBV28; 7 nucleotides agree with TRBD1. The germline V gene encodes CDR1 MDHEN and CDR2 SYDVKM. The CDR3 runs 16 residues. V lost 1 base to trimming and J lost 2 bases; unmatched junction nucleotides: 5. CDR3 loop: CASSLLRGPGNQPQHF. CDR3 bases: TGTGCCAGCAGTTTATTAAGGGGGCCGGGCAATCAGCCCCAGCATTTT.

The rearrangement joins TRBV9 to TRBJ1-1; 7 positions match TRBD1. The CDR3 is made up of 15 amino acids. With 3 bases clipped from V and 8 bases from J, the junction kept 13 bases outside the gene matches. The germline V gene has CDR1 SGDLS and CDR2 YYNGEE. The CDR3 coding sequence is TGTGCCAGCAGCGCCCAAGGAACAGGGGTAGACGAAGCTTTCTTT. Encoded protein: CASSAQGTGVDEAFF.

V usage is TRBV9 and J usage is TRBJ2-3, with 12 bases identical to TRBD2. The V gene end was trimmed by 3 bases and the J gene end by 0 bases; junction bases not matched to a gene: 8. Germline CDR1 and CDR2: SGDLS and YYNGEE. The CDR3 runs 18 residues. The CDR3 sequence: CASSDRLAGASSTDTQYF. DNA for the CDR3: TGTGCCAGCAGCGATCGACTAGCGGGAGCCTCTAGCACAGATACGCAGTATTTT.

The chain is built from TRBV10-2 and TRBJ2-5; TRBD1 is a possible D gene (6 bases). The CDR3 has 14 residues. Trimming removed 6 bases at V and 1 base at J, with 12 bases between. Germline assignment: CDR1 WSHSY and CDR2 SAAADI. CDR3 region: CASSSTGIQETQYF. In nucleotides, the CDR3 is TGCGCCAGCAGCTCGACAGGAATCCAAGAGACCCAGTACTTC.

The rearrangement joins TRBV19 to TRBJ1-5; D not certain. CDR1 and CDR2 from the germline V gene are LNHDA and SQIVND (reference sequence). The CDR3 spans 12 residues. Trimming shortened V by 6 bases and J by 10 bases, and 13 bases separated the two germline ends. The CDR3, as DNA: TGTGCCAGTAGGGAGGGCCTCGGACCCCAGCATTTT. This translates into CASREGLGPQHF.

The J gene is TRBJ1-1, the V gene TRBV9; no clear D gene. The V and J ends lost 0 bases and 1 base respectively, with 4 bases between them. The CDR3 sequence is 13 residues long. The germline gives CDR1 SGDLS, CDR2 YYNGEE. The CDR3 spells CASSVAQNTEAFF. DNA of the CDR3: TGTGCCAGCAGCGTAGCACAGAACACTGAAGCTTTCTTT.